The next 2 T cell receptor beta chains were all read from a single sample in a study of metastatic and nonmetastatic thyroid tumors. Via MiXCR, TCRdb re-called the PCR reads. The table lists around 61,000 clones, 25% to 30% of them singletons. Each patient came to thyroid surgery without any prior treatment (of any kind). Sample: blood. The receptor set was obtained from a female donor with papillary thyroid cancer or a benign thyroid nodule (not recorded which). Some clones in this sample may be carry-over from other donors' samples.

V is TRBV6-1 and J is TRBJ1-2, with 8 bases fitting TRBD1. The germline CDR1 and CDR2 sequences are MNHNS and SASEGT. The CDR3 is 15 amino acids. The V segment lost 6 bases and the J segment 8 bases; nucleotides outside the gene matches: 14. CDR3 nucleotides: TGTGCCAGCAGGGAGGGGGGGACAGGACGTGTAGGCTACACCTTC. It specifies CASREGGTGRVGYTF.

The chain links TRBV28 to TRBJ1-2; 10 bases match TRBD1. The J segment lost 0 bases and the V segment lost 3 bases, leaving 10 bases of the junction unmatched. Germline loops: CDR1 MDHEN, CDR2 SYDVKM. CDR3 length: 18 residues. In nucleotides, the CDR3 is TGTGCCAGCAGTTTTATCTTCGGGACAGGGGAACCTAACTATGGCTACACCTTC. This codes for CASSFIFGTGEPNYGYTF.